The T cell receptor (beta chain) described here comes from a study of T cells after posttransplantation cyclophosphamide. Study results and limitations: Later blood repertoires were often dominated by clones from the donor CD8+ memory compartment.

Assay used: immunoSEQ multiplex PCR; TCRdb lists only in-frame clones, some missing. The repertoire holds 8,000 to 10,000 clones, with roughly 80% as singletons. With respect to this clone: Its antigen remains unknown.

Busulfan-fludarabine conditioning, marrow transplant, and cyclophosphamide on days +3 and +4 were administered. The TCR comes from a female patient between 35 and 55 years old who received an allogeneic stem cell transplant from a related donor, was CMV-positive, and had no GVHD. Some T cells may be supplied by the graft donor. Sequencing was performed on PBMCs, taken around 2,000 days after a stem cell transplant with posttransplant cyclophosphamide.

The CDR3 loop reads CASKPGGAEAFF. CDR3 bases: TGTGCCAGTAAACCAGGGGGCGCTGAAGCTTTCTTT. This chain links TRBV19 with TRBJ1-1, with TRBD1 identical over 8 bases. J was trimmed by 6 bases and V by 7 bases; bases with no gene match: 4. Per the germline V gene, CDR1 is LNHDA and CDR2 is SQIVND (reference sequence). This CDR3 has 12 amino acids.